One T cell receptor (beta chain) is described in this entry. The antigen is unknown. Every subset had its genomic DNA shared out evenly among several immunoSEQ plates. Some clones are missing from TCRdb's copy, which holds only in-frame ones; the method was immunoSEQ multiplex PCR. This table holds 2,500,000 or so clones, more than 90% found once. The data were taken from a study of shared clonotypes between healthy human individuals. The study's findings and limits: Generation probabilities of non-shared clonotypes were lower (relative to those shared by all four donors).

Sequenced sample: naive CD4+ T cells sorted from blood. Documented subset: CD45RA+ positively selected. This TCR came from a man aged 18 to 29 in good health.

The CDR3 loop reads CASSDRGTDTQYF. Written as DNA, the CDR3 is TGTGCCAGCAGTGACAGGGGAACAGATACGCAGTATTTT. The chain recombines TRBV7-9 with TRBJ2-3, with 8 bases identical to TRBD1. The germline V gene encodes CDR1 SEHNR and CDR2 FQNEAQ (reference sequence). This CDR3 spans 13 amino acids. With V trimmed by 6 bases and J by 3 bases, 2 bases remained unmatched.